The present entry profiles one TCR beta chain with its context. Antigen specificity is unknown. V shed 2 bases and J shed 5 bases, with 12 bases lying between them. The CDR3 covers 14 residues. Germline assignment: CDR1 MGHDK and CDR2 SYGVNS. The method was immunoSEQ multiplex PCR; TCRdb's version includes in-frame clones alone and lacks a portion of them. The sample contains 100,000 to 130,000 clones, 70% to 90% of which appear only once. The data belong to a study of PD-1 blockade in classical Hodgkin lymphoma. Looking at the study overall: Patients were treated with nivolumab at 3 mg/kg, and this was given intravenously every 2 weeks. Study-level results: A significant rise in TCR diversity by C4D1 was seen for CD4+ but not CD8+ cells. Healthy donors reportedly exceeded newly diagnosed patients in baseline TCR diversity.

In every patient, relapse followed autologous stem cell transplantation, while exposure to brentuximab vedotin differed. This specimen consisted of peripheral blood mononuclear cells (PBMCs), obtained before the second cycle of nivolumab. The chain uses TRBV25-1 and TRBJ2-5, with a weak D call TRBD1 (5 bases). This TCR derives from a human donor with classical Hodgkin lymphoma. CDR3 nucleotides: TGTGCCAGCAGTGAAATAGGCAGGGTCGAGACCCAGTACTTC. It is translated as CASSEIGRVETQYF.